The 30 T cell receptor beta chains below were found in one sample sequenced in a study of OX40 agonist ivuxolimab in advanced cancers. Profiling relied on immunoSEQ multiplex PCR, and the TCRdb table lists in-frame clones only, not all of them. The sample lists 72,000 or so clones, 87% occurring once. This specimen consisted of CD4+ or CD8+ T cells sorted from blood, obtained in a trial of the OX40 agonist ivuxolimab. The receptors were sampled from an adult with an advanced solid tumor such as melanoma, head and neck, liver or kidney cancer.

The chain combines TRBV19 with TRBJ1-4, with TRBD1 matching over 8 bases. Germline CDR1 reads LNHDA; CDR2 reads SQIVND (reference sequence). The CDR3 runs to 20 residues. Trimming took 5 bases from V and 7 from J; bases not matched to a gene: 24. The CDR3 protein is CASSFRLTSGGGRIGEKLFF. The CDR3 DNA reads as TGTGCCAGTAGTTTCCGCTTGACATCAGGGGGCGGAAGAATTGGTGAAAAACTGTTTTTT.

This chain connects TRBV7-8 to TRBJ2-1; no clear D gene. Trimming left V 1 base short and J 0 bases short, with 13 bases between. The CDR3 length is 17 residues. CDR1 and CDR2 (germline): SGHVS, FQNEAQ. The CDR3 here is CASSLGPGVASYNEQFF. CDR3 sequence (DNA): TGTGCCAGCAGCTTAGGGCCCGGAGTAGCCTCCTACAATGAGCAGTTCTTC.

The chain employs TRBV5-4 and TRBJ1-1, with a possible D match to TRBD1 (5 bases). The CDR3 runs to 15 residues. Between the trimmed V and J ends, which lost 6 bases and 1 base, there was a span of 16 bases. The V gene's germline CDR1 is SGHNT and CDR2 YYREEE (reference sequence). CDR3 nucleotide sequence: TGTGCCAGCACCCGACCTGGGGCTCGGAACACTGAAGCTTTCTTT. Protein product: CASTRPGARNTEAFF.

The chain has TRBV11-2 and TRBJ1-3; no definite D call. Germline V gene lookup returns CDR1 SGHAT and CDR2 FQNNGV. CDR3 size: 15 residues. The germline V and J ends were trimmed by 6 bases and 8 bases, with 20 bases remaining between them. CDR3 sequence (DNA): TGTGCCAGCAGGAATCCCGGGTCGGGTCGATACACCATATATTTT. It translates to CASRNPGSGRYTIYF.

The V and J genes are TRBV7-8 and TRBJ2-7; D might be TRBD2 (7 bases). Trimming removed 5 bases at V and 2 bases at J, with 19 bases between. The length of the CDR3 is 16 residues. CDR1 and CDR2 (germline): SGHVS, FQNEAQ. The CDR3 region has the DNA TGTGCCAGCAGCCCCCTCGGGAGCGGGGACACCTACGAGCAGTACTTC. Translation: CASSPLGSGDTYEQYF.

V and J are TRBV11-2 and TRBJ1-1; 7 bases fit TRBD1. The CDR3 contains 14 residues. Per the germline V gene, CDR1 is SGHAT and CDR2 is FQNNGV. J was trimmed by 5 bases and V by 4 bases; bases with no gene match: 7. The CDR3 loop reads CASSSTGYGTEAFF. The CDR3 region has the DNA TGTGCCAGCAGCTCGACAGGGTATGGTACTGAAGCTTTCTTT.

In DNA form, the CDR3 reads TGTGCCAGCAGCTTTAAGCGGGAGGGCCAGGAGACCCAGTACTTC. It encodes CASSFKREGQETQYF. The chain couples TRBV5-4 to TRBJ2-5; TRBD2 aligns across 10 bases. The V segment lost 2 bases and the J segment 5 bases; nucleotides outside the gene matches: 6. The CDR3 is made up of 15 amino acids. Germline V gene lookup returns CDR1 SGHNT and CDR2 YYREEE (reference sequence).

The chain uses TRBV6-6 and TRBJ1-1, with D maybe TRBD1 (5 bases). This CDR3 comprises 14 residues. With 5 bases removed from V and 8 bases from J, the gap between germline ends came to 18 bases. In germline, CDR1 is MNHNY, CDR2 SVGAGI (reference sequence). The CDR3 sequence is CASSTRGEAHEAFF. The CDR3 bases are TGTGCCAGCAGTACCCGGGGGGAGGCACACGAAGCTTTCTTT.

This clone has just a few counts. Other nucleotide sequences from this sample produce the same CDR3. The chain joins TRBV20-1 to TRBJ2-5, with D hard to call. Trimming left V 6 bases short and J 1 base short, with 3 bases between. The CDR3 contains 10 residues. Germline V gene data show CDR1 as DFQATT and CDR2 as SNEGSKA (reference sequence). CDR3 sequence (DNA): TGCAGTGCCGCCCAAGAGACCCAGTACTTC. Its translation is CSAAQETQYF.

The chain joins TRBV7-6 to TRBJ2-1; TRBD1 agrees at 9 bases. Germline V CDR1 and CDR2: SGHVS, FNYEAQ. V lost 5 bases to trimming and J lost 4 bases; unmatched junction nucleotides: 6. This CDR3 contains 15 residues. This CDR3 reads CASSKPGQGYNEQFF. The DNA of the CDR3 is TGTGCCAGCAGCAAACCGGGACAGGGATACAATGAGCAGTTCTTC. The full variable domain, in which reference TRBV7-6 and TRBJ2-1 provide the parts outside the CDR3, is GAGVSQSPRYKVTKRGQDVALRCDPISGHVSLYWYRQALGQGPEFLTYFNYEAQQDKSGLPNDRFSAERPEGSISTLTIQRTEQRDSAMYRCASSKPGQGYNEQFFGPGTRLTVL.

The chain has TRBV6-4 and TRBJ2-2; D call uncertain. Germline-derived CDR1 and CDR2 are MRHNA and SNTAGT. V was trimmed by 2 bases and J by 6 bases, leaving 7 bases between them. The CDR3 is made up of 13 amino acids. Here the CDR3 DNA reads TGTGCCAGCAGTGACAGATACCCCGGGGAGCTGTTTTTT. Translated, it gives CASSDRYPGELFF.

CDR3 in DNA: TGTGCCAGCAGTGATCTAGCGGGAGGGCCCTACGAGCAGTACTTC. Its translation: CASSDLAGGPYEQYF. V is TRBV2 and J is TRBJ2-7; 12 bases are a match to TRBD2. The CDR3 length is 15 residues. J lost 2 bases, V lost 3 bases, and 2 bases had no gene match. The germline gives CDR1 SNHLY, CDR2 FYNNEI.

The rearrangement uses TRBV6-6 and TRBJ2-1, with 10 bases aligning to TRBD2. With 5 bases clipped from V and 8 bases from J, the junction kept 6 bases outside the gene matches. CDR1 is MNHNY, CDR2 SVGAGI, per germline (reference sequence). CDR3 length equals 14 residues. CDR3 residues: CASSQRGGVDEQFF. CDR3 DNA sequence: TGTGCCAGCAGTCAGCGGGGGGGCGTGGATGAGCAGTTCTTC.

V gene TRBV28 combines with J gene TRBJ2-7, with D unclear. V was clipped by 2 bases and J by 3 bases, with 11 bases between them. Per the germline V gene, CDR1 is MDHEN and CDR2 is SYDVKM. The CDR3 is 14 residues long. The CDR3 spells CASSLRLPDYEQYF. The CDR3 DNA reads as TGTGCCAGCAGTTTAAGGCTACCCGACTACGAGCAGTACTTC.

This clone has a single count. DNA for the CDR3: TGTGCCAGCAGCCCGTCGACAGGATCGCTTGGCTACACCTTC. Translating gives CASSPSTGSLGYTF. The V gene is TRBV7-8, the J gene TRBJ1-2; tentatively, D is TRBD1 (6 bases). This CDR3 region has 14 residues. Germline CDR1 and CDR2: SGHVS and FQNEAQ. The V gene lost 5 bases and the J gene lost 7 bases, with 17 bases spanning the gap. The whole variable domain, remainder taken from reference TRBV7-8 and TRBJ1-2, is GAGVSQSPRYKVAKRGQDVALRCDPISGHVSLFWYQQALGQGPEFLTYFQNEAQLDKSGLPSDRFFAERPEGSVSTLKIQRTQQEDSAVYLCASSPSTGSLGYTFGSGTRLTVV.

The chain employs TRBV19 and TRBJ2-3; tentatively, D is TRBD2 (5 bases). Trimming left V 5 bases short and J 0 bases short, with 12 bases between. Germline V gives CDR1 LNHDA, CDR2 SQIVND (reference sequence). The CDR3 has 15 residues. CDR3 DNA sequence: TGTGCCAGTAGTTCGGGGTCGGCTAGCACAGATACGCAGTATTTT. Its protein product is CASSSGSASTDTQYF.

J is TRBJ1-1 and V is TRBV6-5, with 7 bases lining up with TRBD1. The CDR3 covers 13 residues. Germline CDR1 is MNHEY and CDR2 is SVGAGI. V gave up 6 bases and J gave up 7 bases; unmatched junction bases: 8. CDR3 DNA: TGTGCCAGCAGCGAGACAGGGACCGGTGAAGCTTTCTTT. It encodes CASSETGTGEAFF.

This clone was seen a few times. Other DNA sequences of this sample code for an identical CDR3. The chain recombines TRBV7-9 with TRBJ1-2; D is unclear. The V end lost 5 bases, the J end lost 8 bases, and 18 bases lay between the germline ends. The CDR3 runs to 14 residues. CDR1 SEHNR and CDR2 FQNEAQ come from the germline V gene (reference sequence). In nucleotides, the CDR3 is TGTGCCAGCAGCCCCCCGGCAGTGGTTGGCGGCTACACCTTC. Its protein product is CASSPPAVVGGYTF.

The chain couples TRBV15 to TRBJ2-5; 11 bases are a match to TRBD2. CDR3 length: 16 amino acids. CDR1 and CDR2 (germline): LNHNV, YYDKDF (reference sequence). Trimming took 1 base from V and 5 from J; bases not matched to a gene: 6. The chain's CDR3 is CATSRVKLAGVETQYF. In DNA, the CDR3 is TGTGCCACCAGCAGAGTTAAACTAGCGGGGGTGGAGACCCAGTACTTC.

In DNA form, the CDR3 reads TGCAGCGTCGTGGGGACTAGCGGAGCCTACGAGCAGTACTTC. It yields the protein CSVVGTSGAYEQYF. The V call is TRBV29-1, the J call TRBJ2-7, with TRBD2 matching 11 bases. V dropped 6 bases and J dropped 2; count of bases not matched to a gene: 6. Germline values: CDR1 SQVTM, CDR2 ANQGSEA. The CDR3 contains 14 residues.

Only one count was recorded for this clone. Sequence at one end of the junction differs from germline and may be a read error. The chain joins TRBV30 to TRBJ1-2, with no clear D. The CDR3 loop spans 10 amino acids. Germline V gene lookup returns CDR1 GTSNPN and CDR2 SVGIG (reference sequence). The CDR3 DNA reads TGTGCCTGGAGCCTCGAGGGAGCCAACTTC. Amino acids: CAWSLEGANF.

The CDR3 loop is CASSQGSGGGETQYF. The CDR3 nucleotides are TGCGCCAGCAGCCAAGGGTCGGGAGGCGGGGAGACCCAGTACTTC. The rearrangement joins TRBV4-1 to TRBJ2-5; 7 nucleotides align to TRBD2. CDR1 MGHRA and CDR2 YSYEKL come from the germline V gene. The CDR3 has 15 amino acids. The junction had 7 bases not matched to a gene; V was cut back by 1 base and J by 5 bases.

This chain connects TRBV5-5 to TRBJ1-3; 10 nucleotides agree with TRBD1. Losses at the gene ends were 6 bases for V and 0 bases for J; bases not matched to a gene: 9. CDR1 SGHKS and CDR2 YYEKEE come from the germline V gene (reference sequence). This CDR3 region has 17 residues. CDR3 sequence reads: CASNGGTGAASGNTIYF. Written as DNA, the CDR3 is TGTGCCAGCAACGGGGGGACAGGGGCTGCCTCTGGAAACACCATATATTTT.

The chain uses TRBV18 and TRBJ1-4; no firm D call. Looked up from germline, CDR1 is KGHSH and CDR2 is LQKENI. CDR3 size: 15 residues. The V end was cut by 2 bases, the J end by 0 bases, with 7 bases between. In DNA form, the CDR3 reads TGTGCCAGCTCACCAGGTCTTGCAACTAATGAAAAACTGTTTTTT. It encodes CASSPGLATNEKLFF.

This rearrangement joins TRBV2 to TRBJ1-1, with D perhaps matching TRBD1 (5 bases). With 2 bases removed from V and 3 bases from J, the gap between germline ends came to 13 bases. The CDR3 has 15 amino acids. Germline CDR1 and CDR2: SNHLY and FYNNEI. As DNA, the CDR3 is TGTGCCAGCAGTGAAATGGATAGGGGCTACACTGAAGCTTTCTTT. Protein sequence: CASSEMDRGYTEAFF.

The V and J genes are TRBV19 and TRBJ2-7; tentative D call: TRBD1 (7 bases). Trimming pared 3 bases from V and 4 bases from J, leaving 13 bases between. CDR3 length: 14 residues. Germline V CDR1 and CDR2: LNHDA, SQIVND (reference sequence). The CDR3 region has the DNA TGTGCCAGTAGTATCGGGGGACAGACATACGAGCAGTACTTC. Translation: CASSIGGQTYEQYF.

There are a few counts of this clone. V is TRBV5-1 and J is TRBJ2-3, with a weak D call TRBD2 (6 bases). Trimming left V 0 bases short and J 6 bases short, with 11 bases between. CDR3 length equals 14 residues. Germline V CDR1 and CDR2: SGHRS, YFSETQ. The CDR3, as DNA: TGCGCCAGCAGCTTGGGTGGGACTTTGGATACGCAGTATTTT. Encoded protein: CASSLGGTLDTQYF.

This chain connects TRBV28 to TRBJ1-3; D not certain. From germline, CDR1 is MDHEN and CDR2 SYDVKM. This CDR3 is 15 amino acids long. With 3 bases removed from V and 0 bases from J, the gap between germline ends came to 9 bases. The CDR3 spells CASSFGSVSGNTIYF. CDR3 nucleotides: TGTGCCAGCAGTTTTGGCAGCGTCTCTGGAAACACCATATATTTT.

As for this clone: The sample contains more than one DNA sequence encoding this CDR3. The genes are TRBV19 and TRBJ2-5; 9 bases map to TRBD1. The CDR3 covers 14 residues. The germline gives CDR1 LNHDA, CDR2 SQIVND (reference sequence). After removal of 3 bases from V and 4 bases from J, the junction contained 3 bases not matched to a gene. CDR3 in DNA: TGTGCCAGTAGTATCACAGGGGGCAGAGAGACCCAGTACTTC. Its protein product is CASSITGGRETQYF.

This rearrangement joins TRBV2 to TRBJ1-1, with D maybe TRBD1 (6 bases). Trimming stripped 9 bases from V and 6 bases from J, with 8 bases between. Germline lookup yields CDR1 SNHLY and CDR2 FYNNEI. The length of the CDR3 is 10 residues. This CDR3 reads CASRGAEAFF. As DNA, the CDR3 is TGTGCCAGTAGGGGGGCTGAAGCTTTCTTT.